This T cell receptor (beta chain) was obtained from a study of memory CD4+ T cells and cytomegalovirus serostatus. Study overall: Donors were healthy Belgian adults, some 10 CMV seropositive and fewer than 30 seronegative. Overall study findings and caveats: Repertoires predicted CMV serostatus with median bootstrapped AUC of about 0.96.

The CDR3 extends over 14 amino acids. With 0 bases removed from V and 3 bases from J, the gap between germline ends came to 9 bases. Germline V lookup: CDR1 SGHTA, CDR2 FQGTGA. Sequencing used immunoSEQ multiplex PCR; TCRdb keeps in-frame clones, though not all of them. Of approximately 46,000 clones in the sample, approximately 81% were seen once. The sort gate was single viable CD3+CD4+CD8-CD45RO+ cells for memory CD4+ T cells. With regard to this clone: Its target is unknown.

The sequencing sample was made of memory CD4+ T cells from blood. The chain couples TRBV7-3 to TRBJ2-7; D possibly corresponds to TRBD1 (5 bases). This TCR was recovered from an adult in good health and CMV-seropositive. In nucleotides, the CDR3 is TGTGCCAGCAGCTTAACGGGGCCGCACTACGAGCAGTACTTC. Translating it yields CASSLTGPHYEQYF.